The 10 T cell receptor beta chains given below trace back to one sample, sequenced in a study of shared clonotypes between healthy human individuals. Clones were read by immunoSEQ multiplex PCR, and TCRdb kept only the in-frame ones, dropping some. The table shows hundreds of thousands of clones, with 70% to 80% occurring only once. Sequencing used PBMCs. These receptors came from a woman in her thirties or forties in good health. Some clones in this sample may be carry-over from other donors' samples.

A note on this clone: A much larger clone differs by one base, so this may be a read error. This chain connects TRBV4-2 to TRBJ2-7; the match to TRBD2 covers 9 bases. Germline-derived CDR1 and CDR2 are LGHNA and YNFKEQ. CDR3 length equals 20 residues. CDR3 nucleotides: TGTGACAGCAGCCAAAAATTCGGATGGTCAGTAGCGGGAGTAGTGGTAGAGCAGTACTTC. Its translation: CDSSQKFGWSVAGVVVEQYF.

The chain employs TRBV4-1 and TRBJ1-2; D unresolved. The CDR3 is 16 amino acids. Per the germline V gene, CDR1 is MGHRA and CDR2 is YSYEKL. The V end lost 0 bases, the J end lost 0 bases, and 11 bases lay between the germline ends. Written as DNA, the CDR3 is TGCGCCAGCAGCCAAGATCTAGGCAGAACTAACTATGGCTACACCTTC. This translates into CASSQDLGRTNYGYTF.

About this clone itself: This clone may be a read error of a much larger clone one base away. This chain joins TRBV6-7 and TRBJ1-1; no clear D. TRBV6-7 is designated an ORF whose function remains uncertain. V lost 5 bases to trimming and J lost 1 base, with 8 bases between them. This CDR3 has 13 residues. CDR3 bases: TGTGCCAGCAGTCGAACAGAGAACACTGAAGCTTTCTTT. Protein: CASSRTENTEAFF.

The sample holds one count of this clone. V usage is TRBV7-2 and J usage is TRBJ2-7, with D perhaps matching TRBD2 (6 bases). The CDR3 is made up of 17 amino acids. CDR1 and CDR2 (germline): SGHTA, FQGNSA. With 0 bases removed from V and 9 bases from J, the gap between germline ends came to 24 bases. The CDR3 sequence: CASSLASQAGTGSRQYF. In nucleotides, the CDR3 is TGTGCCAGCAGCTTAGCTTCTCAGGCGGGGACCGGGTCGAGGCAGTACTTC. Drawing the rest from reference TRBV7-2 and TRBJ2-7, the complete variable domain is GAGVSQSPSNKVTEKGKDVELRCDPISGHTALYWYRQSLGQGLEFLIYFQGNSAPDKSGLPSDRFSAERTGGSVSTLTIQRTQQEDSAVYLCASSLASQAGTGSRQYFGPGTRLTVT.

V is TRBV19 and J is TRBJ2-7; the D gene could be TRBD1 or TRBD2 (7 bases each). V shed 3 bases and J shed 5 bases, with 17 bases lying between them. Germline assignment: CDR1 LNHDA and CDR2 SQIVND (reference sequence). The CDR3 runs 15 residues. DNA of the CDR3: TGTGCCAGTAGTATGGGAGGGGGACAGTACCACGAGCAGTACTTC. Translation gives CASSMGGGQYHEQYF. The entire variable domain, with the rest obtained from reference TRBV19 and TRBJ2-7, is as follows: DGGITQSPKYLFRKEGQNVTLSCEQNLNHDAMYWYRQDPGQGLRLIYYSQIVNDFQKGDIAEGYSVSREKKESFPLTVTSAQKNPTAFYLCASSMGGGQYHEQYFGPGTRLTVT.

This sequence joins TRBV30 and TRBJ1-3; D is perhaps TRBD1 (6 bases). Germline loops: CDR1 GTSNPN, CDR2 SVGIG (reference sequence). V lost 3 bases to trimming and J lost 2 bases, with 20 bases between them. CDR3 length: 17 residues. Here the CDR3 reads CAWSRVDQGNAGNTIYF. The CDR3 DNA follows: TGTGCCTGGAGCCGGGTAGACCAGGGGAATGCTGGAAACACCATATATTTT.

This sequence joins TRBV30 and TRBJ2-7; D is ambiguous. Trimming took 1 base from V and 3 from J, leaving 10 bases between them. Germline assignment: CDR1 GTSNPN and CDR2 SVGIG (reference sequence). This CDR3 is 13 amino acids long. The CDR3 DNA sequence: TGTGCCTGGAGTGGTGGCCCCCACTACGAGCAGTACTTC. It encodes CAWSGGPHYEQYF.

This clone has only a few counts. This probably arose from a read error, given a far larger clone one base away. V is TRBV30 and J is TRBJ1-2; possibly TRBD1 for D (6 bases). The germline gives CDR1 GTSNPN, CDR2 SVGIG (reference sequence). The V and J ends lost 2 bases and 4 bases respectively, with 11 bases between them. The CDR3 covers 13 residues. CDR3 in DNA: TGTGCCTGGAGTACCGGGGGCGGCTATGGCTACACCTTC. Translation: CAWSTGGGYGYTF.

The rearrangement links TRBV30 to TRBJ2-3; no clear D gene. CDR1 and CDR2 from the germline V gene are GTSNPN and SVGIG (reference sequence). V lost 2 bases to trimming and J lost 6 bases, with 6 bases between them. CDR3 length: 11 amino acids. The CDR3 sequence is CAWSQADTQYF. As DNA, the CDR3 is TGTGCCTGGAGTCAGGCGGATACGCAGTATTTT.

The V gene is TRBV10-2, the J gene TRBJ2-1; TRBD2 matches at 13 bases. The CDR3 totals 16 residues. V trimming: 6 bases; J trimming: 4 bases; junction bases outside the gene matches: 6. Germline CDR1 reads WSHSY; CDR2 reads SAAADI. This chain's CDR3 is CASRDRTSGSYNEQFF. The CDR3 DNA follows: TGCGCCAGCAGAGATAGGACTAGCGGGAGTTACAATGAGCAGTTCTTC.